This paragraph covers one T cell receptor beta chain sequence. Its antigen remains unidentified. Base qualities are missing; no much larger clone stands one base away. TCRbeta CDR3 regions were amplified from genomic DNA using the immunoSEQ Assay, a bias-controlled multiplex PCR. The original pipeline was this. Within the assay, amplification of reference gene primers was used to estimate how many nucleated cells each sample contained. To quantify the absolute abundance of each unique TCRbeta CDR3 rearrangement, sequence reads were collapsed and filtered. For each sample, productive Simpson clonality was calculated as the square root of Simpson's diversity index across productive rearrangements. TCRdb obtained this table from immuneACCESS and retained in-frame rearrangements with V and J assigned. These tables miss some clones; where compared with another copy, unresolved V genes account for less than half of the shortfall, and the remainder is unexplained. V and J calls and clone size follow that table, whereas D and trimming were derived from the DNA. Present in this sample are about 500,000 clones, 89% of which were seen just once. Clones ranked in the top ten supply roughly 0.92% of the sample.

This entry belongs to a study of blood T cell repertoires in COVID-19 (dated by TCRdb to the early 2020s). For the study in its entirety: Samples from collaborators originated in the United States, Italy and Spain and spanned both the acute and convalescent phases of COVID-19. The prospective study material was composed of cDNA or gDNA derived from T cells, B-cell-depleted T cells, or PBMCs. The dataset comprised deeply sampled blood TCRbeta repertoires from subjects exposed to, actively infected with, or recovered from COVID-19. The repertoires were released in a freely available public database intended as a resource for research on the immune response to SARS-CoV-2. The samples were drawn from the first 160 participants of the ongoing ImmuneRACE study and from 950 to 1,500 subjects provided by 6 global collaborators. Sample metadata almost always included a de-identified subject ID, COVID-19 status, age in years and sex. HLA class I and class II types, where available, came from metadata supplied by the sample provider rather than from assay-based typing.

One collaborating source in Seattle enrolled patients during active infection and followed them longitudinally through the course of disease. Each collaborating institution followed its own protocols to collect whole blood in K2EDTA tubes. For TCRbeta analysis, collaborator samples were shipped as frozen whole blood, as isolated PBMCs, or as DNA extracted from either sample type. There are 15 amino acids in the CDR3, from cysteine to phenylalanine inclusive. This entry keeps only the CDR3 DNA: 45 bases, framed from base 1. V loses 9 bases, J loses 6 bases, and the germline ends lie 18 bases apart. From the germline V gene (reference sequence), CDR1 is LNHDA and CDR2 is SQIVND. What the study reported, not specific to this receptor: How much clinical and demographic metadata was included differed by source and by participant, and the metadata was provided uncurated.

Sequencing input: peripheral blood. This receptor chain uses TRBV19 and TRBJ1-6; possibly the D gene is TRBD1, per 5 matching bases. This TCR came from a man younger than 35 with COVID-19, enrolled during active disease. The CDR3: CASHIGSRANSPLHF. In nucleotides, the sequence is TGTGCCAGCCATATCGGGAGCAGGGCTAATTCACCCCTCCACTTT.